Sequencing of this T cell receptor (beta chain) was carried out in a study of blood T cell repertoires in COVID-19. Using immunoSEQ multiplex PCR, the repertoire was profiled, and TCRdb retains in-frame clones only, with some absent. The sample contains 350,000 to 550,000 clones, roughly nine tenths of which appear only once. V was trimmed by 4 bases and J by 2 bases, leaving 9 bases between them. Germline loops: CDR1 WSHSY, CDR2 SAAADI. The length of the CDR3 is 13 residues. This chain uses TRBV10-2 with TRBJ2-7; tentatively, D is TRBD2 (5 bases). The sequencing sample was made of PBMCs or T cells enriched from blood (not recorded which). This receptor was identified in a woman between 18 and 29 years old with acute COVID-19. CDR3 nucleotides: TGCGCCAGCAGTGGAGGGAATGCCTACGAGCAGTACTTC. Protein product: CASSGGNAYEQYF.